The rows below give T cell receptor beta chains drawn from one sample of a study of shared clonotypes between healthy human individuals. Sequenced by immunoSEQ multiplex PCR; TCRdb stores in-frame clones only, minus some. The repertoire holds 2 million to 2.5 million clones, with approximately 90% as singletons. The sample comprised naive CD4+ T cells from PBMCs. The receptors here all came from a man in his late teens or twenties in good health. Some clones in this sample may be carry-over from other donors' samples. The CDR3 runs from the conserved cysteine through the conserved F or W. D genes are given only for firm matches. The listing skips clone size in some rows; elsewhere it reads once, few, many or a size class.

J gene: TRBJ1-3
D gene: -
clone size: -
V gene: TRBV6-5
CDR3 protein: CASRAGAPPGNTIYF
CDR3 DNA: TGTGCCAGCAGGGCCGGGGCGCCGCCTGGGAACACCATATATTTT

J gene: TRBJ1-3
D gene: -
clone size: -
V gene: TRBV28
CDR3 protein: CASSSPGTDTGNTIYF
CDR3 DNA: TGTGCCAGCAGTTCGCCAGGGACGGATACTGGAAACACCATATATTTT

J gene: TRBJ2-7
D gene: TRBD1
clone size: -
V gene: TRBV7-9
CDR3 protein: CASRPGTGSLSYEQYF
CDR3 DNA: TGTGCCAGCAGACCTGGGACAGGGTCCCTCTCCTACGAGCAGTACTTC

J gene: TRBJ1-2
D gene: TRBD1
clone size: once
V gene: TRBV5-1
CDR3 protein: CASSPRTGNGGYTF
CDR3 DNA: TGCGCCAGCAGCCCCAGGACAGGGAACGGGGGCTACACCTTC

J gene: TRBJ1-1
D gene: -
clone size: few
V gene: TRBV7-2
CDR3 protein: CASSLVVRTEAFF
CDR3 DNA: TGTGCCAGCAGCTTAGTGGTCCGTACTGAAGCTTTCTTT

J gene: TRBJ1-5
D gene: -
clone size: -
V gene: TRBV28
CDR3 protein: CASTLGRNQPQHF
CDR3 DNA: TGTGCCAGCACCCTTGGGAGAAATCAGCCCCAGCATTTT

J gene: TRBJ1-5
D gene: -
clone size: -
V gene: TRBV28
CDR3 protein: CASSPYRESNQPQHF
CDR3 DNA: TGTGCCAGCAGTCCCTACAGGGAGAGCAATCAGCCCCAGCATTTT

J gene: TRBJ2-7
D gene: TRBD1
clone size: -
V gene: TRBV7-8
CDR3 protein: CASSAAGTGTYEQYF
CDR3 DNA: TGTGCCAGCAGCGCTGCCGGGACAGGGACCTACGAGCAGTACTTC

J gene: TRBJ2-7
D gene: -
clone size: once
V gene: TRBV7-9
CDR3 protein: CASSLLRVYEQYF
CDR3 DNA: TGTGCCAGCAGCTTATTGAGGGTCTACGAGCAGTACTTC

J gene: TRBJ1-6
D gene: TRBD1
clone size: -
V gene: TRBV15
CDR3 protein: CATSSQGQGGSPLHF
CDR3 DNA: TGTGCCACCAGCAGTCAAGGACAGGGGGGTTCACCCCTCCACTTT

J gene: TRBJ1-2
D gene: TRBD1
clone size: -
V gene: TRBV5-6
CDR3 protein: CASSEGQFYGYTF
CDR3 DNA: TGTGCCAGCAGCGAGGGACAGTTTTATGGCTACACCTTC

J gene: TRBJ1-1
D gene: TRBD1
clone size: -
V gene: TRBV30
CDR3 protein: CAWRGQEHEAFF
CDR3 DNA: TGTGCCTGGAGAGGACAGGAACATGAAGCTTTCTTT

J gene: TRBJ1-2
D gene: TRBD1
clone size: few
V gene: TRBV27
CDR3 protein: CASSPWTGGGYTF
CDR3 DNA: TGTGCCAGCAGTCCCTGGACAGGCGGTGGCTACACCTTC

J gene: TRBJ2-7
D gene: -
clone size: -
V gene: TRBV6-6
CDR3 protein: CASSYSRGAIYEQYF
CDR3 DNA: TGTGCCAGCAGTTACTCGAGGGGGGCGATCTACGAGCAGTACTTC

J gene: TRBJ1-1
D gene: TRBD1
clone size: -
V gene: TRBV5-4
CDR3 protein: CASSLLRDRGPMNTEAFF
CDR3 DNA: TGTGCCAGCAGCTTACTCCGGGACAGGGGGCCAATGAACACTGAAGCTTTCTTT

J gene: TRBJ1-3
D gene: -
clone size: -
V gene: TRBV29-1
CDR3 protein: CSVSGDYSGNTIYF
CDR3 DNA: TGCAGCGTCTCAGGGGATTACTCTGGAAACACCATATATTTT

J gene: TRBJ1-1
D gene: -
clone size: -
V gene: TRBV7-8
CDR3 protein: CASSSTPQLATEAFF
CDR3 DNA: TGTGCCAGCAGCTCAACCCCTCAGCTCGCCACTGAAGCTTTCTTT

J gene: TRBJ2-1
D gene: -
clone size: -
V gene: TRBV29-1
CDR3 protein: CSGADRSSYNEQFF
CDR3 DNA: TGCAGCGGGGCCGACAGGAGCTCCTACAATGAGCAGTTCTTC

J gene: TRBJ2-3
D gene: TRBD1
clone size: -
V gene: TRBV7-3
CDR3 protein: CASSLGTGPTDTQYF
CDR3 DNA: TGTGCCAGCAGCTTAGGGACAGGGCCCACAGATACGCAGTATTTT

J gene: TRBJ1-2
D gene: -
clone size: -
V gene: TRBV7-3
CDR3 protein: CASSYRDGGGYTF
CDR3 DNA: TGTGCCAGCAGCTACCGGGACGGAGGAGGCTACACCTTC